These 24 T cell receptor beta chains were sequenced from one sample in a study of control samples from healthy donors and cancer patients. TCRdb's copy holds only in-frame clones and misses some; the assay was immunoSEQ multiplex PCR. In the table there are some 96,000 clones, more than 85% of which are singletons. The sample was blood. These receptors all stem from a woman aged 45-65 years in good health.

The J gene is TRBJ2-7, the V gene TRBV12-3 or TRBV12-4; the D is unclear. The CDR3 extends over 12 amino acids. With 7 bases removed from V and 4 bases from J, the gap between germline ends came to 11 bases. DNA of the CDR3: TGTGCCAGCATTGCGCGGCTGTACGAGCAGTACGTC. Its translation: CASIARLYEQYV.

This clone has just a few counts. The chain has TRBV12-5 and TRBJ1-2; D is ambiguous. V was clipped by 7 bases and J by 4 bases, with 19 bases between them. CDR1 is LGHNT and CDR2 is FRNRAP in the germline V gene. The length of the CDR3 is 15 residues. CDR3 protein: CASALRILRGYGYTF. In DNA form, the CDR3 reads TGTGCTAGTGCTTTACGGATCCTACGGGGCTATGGCTACACCTTC.

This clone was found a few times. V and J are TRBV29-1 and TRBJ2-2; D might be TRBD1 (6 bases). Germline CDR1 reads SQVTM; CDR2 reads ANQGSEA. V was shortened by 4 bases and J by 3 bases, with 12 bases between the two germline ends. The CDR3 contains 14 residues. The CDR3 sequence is CSVGWTDHTGELFF. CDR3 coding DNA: TGCAGCGTTGGATGGACAGACCACACCGGGGAGCTGTTTTTT.

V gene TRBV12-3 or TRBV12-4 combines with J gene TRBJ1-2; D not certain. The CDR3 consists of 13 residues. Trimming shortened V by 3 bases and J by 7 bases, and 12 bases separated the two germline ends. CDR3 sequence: CASSFWGSRGYTF. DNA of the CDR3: TGTGCCAGCAGTTTCTGGGGAAGTCGTGGCTACACCTTC.

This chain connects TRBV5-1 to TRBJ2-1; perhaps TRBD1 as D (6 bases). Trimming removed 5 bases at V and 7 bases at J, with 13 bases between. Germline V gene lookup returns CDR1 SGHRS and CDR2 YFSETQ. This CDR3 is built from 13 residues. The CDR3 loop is CASRVSGVNEQFF. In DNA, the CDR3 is TGCGCCAGCAGGGTATCAGGGGTAAATGAGCAGTTCTTC.

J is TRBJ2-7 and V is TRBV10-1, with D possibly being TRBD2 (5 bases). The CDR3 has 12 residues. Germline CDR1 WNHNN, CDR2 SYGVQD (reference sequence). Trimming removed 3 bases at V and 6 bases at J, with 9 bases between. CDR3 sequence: CASSEFEGEQYF. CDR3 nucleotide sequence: TGCGCCAGCAGTGAATTTGAGGGCGAGCAGTACTTC.

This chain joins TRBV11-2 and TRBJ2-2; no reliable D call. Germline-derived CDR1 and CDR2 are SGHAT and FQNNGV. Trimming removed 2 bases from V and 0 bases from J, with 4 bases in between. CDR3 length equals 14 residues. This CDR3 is CASSLWANTGELFF. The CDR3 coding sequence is TGTGCCAGCAGCTTATGGGCGAACACCGGGGAGCTGTTTTTT.

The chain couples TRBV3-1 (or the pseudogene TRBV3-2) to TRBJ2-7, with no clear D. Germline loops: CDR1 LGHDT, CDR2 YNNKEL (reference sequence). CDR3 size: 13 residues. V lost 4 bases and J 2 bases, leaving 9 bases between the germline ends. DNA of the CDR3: TGTGCCAGCAGCCTCCAGAGCCCCTACGAGCAGTACTTC. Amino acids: CASSLQSPYEQYF.

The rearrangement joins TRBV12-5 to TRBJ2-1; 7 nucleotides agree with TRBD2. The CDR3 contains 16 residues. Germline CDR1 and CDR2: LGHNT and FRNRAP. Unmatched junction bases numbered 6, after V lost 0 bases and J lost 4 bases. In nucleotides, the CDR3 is TGTGCTAGTGGTTTGGTTCCGGGAGCGGGGTACAATGAGCAGTTCTTC. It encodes CASGLVPGAGYNEQFF.

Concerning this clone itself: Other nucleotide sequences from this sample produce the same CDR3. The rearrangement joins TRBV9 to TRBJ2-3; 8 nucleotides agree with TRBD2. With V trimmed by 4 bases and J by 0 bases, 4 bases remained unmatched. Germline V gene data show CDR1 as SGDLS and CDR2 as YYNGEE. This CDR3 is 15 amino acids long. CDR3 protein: CASSPAGGSTDTQYF. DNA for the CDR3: TGTGCCAGCAGCCCGGCGGGGGGTAGCACAGATACGCAGTATTTT.

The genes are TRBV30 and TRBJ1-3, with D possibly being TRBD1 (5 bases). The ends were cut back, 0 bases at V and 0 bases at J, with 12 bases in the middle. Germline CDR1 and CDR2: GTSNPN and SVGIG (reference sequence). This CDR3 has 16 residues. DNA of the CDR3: TGTGCCTGGAGTGTGGGGCAGGGATACTCTGGAAACACCATATATTTT. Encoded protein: CAWSVGQGYSGNTIYF.

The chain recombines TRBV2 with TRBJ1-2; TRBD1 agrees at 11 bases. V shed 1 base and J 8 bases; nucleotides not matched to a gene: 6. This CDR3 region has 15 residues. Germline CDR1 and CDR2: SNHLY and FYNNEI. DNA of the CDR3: TGTGCCAGCAGTGAAGTCGGACAGGGGGCGGTAGGCTACACCTTC. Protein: CASSEVGQGAVGYTF.

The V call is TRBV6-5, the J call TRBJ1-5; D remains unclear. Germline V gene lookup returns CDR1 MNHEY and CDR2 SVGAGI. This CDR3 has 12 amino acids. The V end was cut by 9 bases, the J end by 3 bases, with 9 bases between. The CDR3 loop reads CASSAPNQPQHF. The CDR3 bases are TGTGCCAGTTCGGCCCCCAATCAGCCCCAGCATTTT.

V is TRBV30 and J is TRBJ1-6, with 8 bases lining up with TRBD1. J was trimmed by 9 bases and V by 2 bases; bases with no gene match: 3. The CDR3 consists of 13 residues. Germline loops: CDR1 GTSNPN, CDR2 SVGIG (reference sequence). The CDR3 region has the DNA TGTGCCTGGAGTACCGACAGGGGTTCACCCCTCCACTTT. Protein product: CAWSTDRGSPLHF. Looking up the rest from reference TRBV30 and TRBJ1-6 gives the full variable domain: SQTIHQWPATLVQPVGSPLSLECTVEGTSNPNLYWYRQAAGRGLQLLFYSVGIGQISSEVPQNLSASRPQDRQFILSSKKLLLSDSGFYLCAWSTDRGSPLHFGNGTRLTVT.

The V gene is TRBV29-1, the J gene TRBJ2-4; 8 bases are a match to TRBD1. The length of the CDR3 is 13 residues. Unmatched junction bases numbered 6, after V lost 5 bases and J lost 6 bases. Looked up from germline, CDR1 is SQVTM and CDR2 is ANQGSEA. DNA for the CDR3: TGCAGCGTTCCGGGACAGGCCGCAAACATTCAGTACTTC. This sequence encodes CSVPGQAANIQYF.

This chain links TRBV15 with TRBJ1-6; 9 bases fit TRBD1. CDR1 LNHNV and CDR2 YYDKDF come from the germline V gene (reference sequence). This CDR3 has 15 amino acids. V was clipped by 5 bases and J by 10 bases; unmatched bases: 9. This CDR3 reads CATSGSTGGGSPLHF. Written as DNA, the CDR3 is TGTGCCACCAGCGGTAGCACAGGGGGCGGGTCACCCCTCCACTTT.

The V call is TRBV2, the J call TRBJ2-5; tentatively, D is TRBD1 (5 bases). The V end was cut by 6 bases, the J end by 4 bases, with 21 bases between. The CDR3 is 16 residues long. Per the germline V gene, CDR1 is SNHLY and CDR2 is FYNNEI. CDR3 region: CASSDFYNWQGETQYF. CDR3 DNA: TGTGCCAGCAGCGATTTTTACAATTGGCAGGGAGAGACCCAGTACTTC. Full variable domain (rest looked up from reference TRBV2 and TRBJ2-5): EPEVTQTPSHQVTQMGQEVILRCVPISNHLYFYWYRQILGQKVEFLVSFYNNEISEKSEIFDDQFSVERPDGSNFTLKIRSTKLEDSAMYFCASSDFYNWQGETQYFGPGTRLLVL.

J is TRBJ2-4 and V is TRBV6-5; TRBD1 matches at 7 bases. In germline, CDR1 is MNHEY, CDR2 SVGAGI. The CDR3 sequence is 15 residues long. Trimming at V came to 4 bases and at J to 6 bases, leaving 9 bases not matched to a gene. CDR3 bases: TGTGCCAGCAGTTTGGAAAGACAGGGTAGAAACATTCAGTACTTC. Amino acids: CASSLERQGRNIQYF.

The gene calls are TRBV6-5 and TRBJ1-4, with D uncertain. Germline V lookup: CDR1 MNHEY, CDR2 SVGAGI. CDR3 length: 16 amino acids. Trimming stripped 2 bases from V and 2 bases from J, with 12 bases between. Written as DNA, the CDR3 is TGTGCCAGCAGTTACGACGTGATACGGACTAATGAAAAACTGTTTTTT. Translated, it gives CASSYDVIRTNEKLFF.

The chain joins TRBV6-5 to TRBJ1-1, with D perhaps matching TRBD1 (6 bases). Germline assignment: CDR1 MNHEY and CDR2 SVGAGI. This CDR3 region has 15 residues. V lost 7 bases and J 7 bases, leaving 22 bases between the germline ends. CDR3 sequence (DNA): TGTGCCAGCAACCAGGAGGGTATGGGACACTTTGAAGCTTTCTTT. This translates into CASNQEGMGHFEAFF.

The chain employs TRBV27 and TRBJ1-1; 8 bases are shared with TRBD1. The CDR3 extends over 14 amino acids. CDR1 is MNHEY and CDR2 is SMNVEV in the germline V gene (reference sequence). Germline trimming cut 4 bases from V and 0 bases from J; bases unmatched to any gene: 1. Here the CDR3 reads CASSWTGMNTEAFF. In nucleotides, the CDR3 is TGTGCCAGCAGTTGGACAGGGATGAACACTGAAGCTTTCTTT.

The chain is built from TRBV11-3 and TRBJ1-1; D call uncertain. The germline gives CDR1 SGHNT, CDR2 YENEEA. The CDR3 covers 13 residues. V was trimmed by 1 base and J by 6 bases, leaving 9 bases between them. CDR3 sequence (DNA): TGTGCCAGCAGCTTAGGGTACAACTCTGAAGCTTTCTTT. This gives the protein CASSLGYNSEAFF.

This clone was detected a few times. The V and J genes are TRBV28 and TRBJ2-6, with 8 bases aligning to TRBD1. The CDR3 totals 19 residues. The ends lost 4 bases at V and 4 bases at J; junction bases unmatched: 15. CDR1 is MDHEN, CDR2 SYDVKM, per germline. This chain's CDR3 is CASSSPRDRGLAGANVLTF. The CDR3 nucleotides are TGTGCCAGCAGTTCTCCCCGAGACAGGGGACTCGCGGGGGCCAACGTCCTGACTTTC.

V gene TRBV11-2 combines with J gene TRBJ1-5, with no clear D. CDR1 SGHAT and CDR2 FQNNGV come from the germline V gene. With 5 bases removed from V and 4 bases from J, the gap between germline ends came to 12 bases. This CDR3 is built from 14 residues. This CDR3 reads CASSPDTSNQPQHF. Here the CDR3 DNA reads TGTGCCAGCAGCCCCGACACAAGTAATCAGCCCCAGCATTTT.